The clone carrying this T cell receptor beta chain was seen just once. The antigen is not known. This sample also contains other DNA sequences that code for the same CDR3. The data were taken from a study of shared clonotypes between healthy human individuals. Study-wide results and limits: Compared with clonotypes that all four donors shared, non-shared clonotypes had lower generation probabilities.

Germline CDR1 MNHEY, CDR2 SMNVEV (reference sequence). The CDR3 is 13 amino acids. V was cut by 3 bases and J by 1 base, with 3 bases left in between. The donor population consisted of healthy HIV-negative adults with no recent acute infections or vaccinations. Several immunoSEQ plates received, in even portions, the genomic DNA of each subset. The sorted-subset replicate PCRs were given around 200 ng DNA, which is tens of thousands of T cell genomes. TCRdb's copy holds only in-frame clones and misses some; the assay was immunoSEQ multiplex PCR. The data contain about 1.5 million clones, over 95% of them singletons.

V is TRBV27 and J is TRBJ2-2; D is uncertain. The receptor's source is a man aged 25-45 years in good health. Material for sequencing was naive CD4+ T cells sorted from blood. Described subset: CD45RA+ positively selected. The DNA for the CDR3 is TGTGCCAGCAGTTTTGGGAACACCGGGGAGCTGTTTTTT. This encodes CASSFGNTGELFF.